The entry below gives a single TCR beta chain sequence along with its context. As yet, its antigen is unknown. Each CDR3 protein is one row after TCRdb ran MiXCR on the RT-PCR reads. This sample yields roughly 170,000 distinct CDR3 sequences, of which about 9.3% are seen a single time; around 9.9% belongs to the top ten. This sample was included in a study of response to subunit inactivated influenza vaccine. This CDR3 comprises 12 residues. The V segment lost 4 bases and the J segment 12 bases; nucleotides outside the gene matches: 7. Germline CDR1 SQVTM, CDR2 ANQGSEA. Study results and caveats: After each seasonal influenza vaccination, few new T cells are recruited, the authors suggested.

The rearrangement links TRBV29-1 to TRBJ2-3; the match to TRBD1 covers 10 bases. The material was non-naive T cells sorted from PBMCs, obtained on the day of vaccination. The sequence was collected from a man between 50 and 59 years old who received an inactivated influenza vaccine. The CDR3 DNA sequence: TGCAGCGTTGGGGTGACAGGGGGCTTTCAGTATTTT. Protein: CSVGVTGGFQYF.